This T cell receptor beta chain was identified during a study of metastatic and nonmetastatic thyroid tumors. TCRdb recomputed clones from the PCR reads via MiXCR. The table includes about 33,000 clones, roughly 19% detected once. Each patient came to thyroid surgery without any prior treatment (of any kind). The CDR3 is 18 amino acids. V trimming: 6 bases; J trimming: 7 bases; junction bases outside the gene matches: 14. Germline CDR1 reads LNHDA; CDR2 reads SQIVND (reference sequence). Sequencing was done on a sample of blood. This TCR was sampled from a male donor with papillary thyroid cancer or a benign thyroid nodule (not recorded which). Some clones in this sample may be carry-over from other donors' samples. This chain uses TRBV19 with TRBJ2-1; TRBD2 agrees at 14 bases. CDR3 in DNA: TGTGCCAGTAGAACCCCCCTGCCAGGACTAGCGGGAGGAAATGAGCAGTTCTTC. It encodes CASRTPLPGLAGGNEQFF. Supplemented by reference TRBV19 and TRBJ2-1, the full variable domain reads DGGITQSPKYLFRKEGQNVTLSCEQNLNHDAMYWYRQDPGQGLRLIYYSQIVNDFQKGDIAEGYSVSREKKESFPLTVTSAQKNPTAFYLCASRTPLPGLAGGNEQFFGPGTRLTVL.